This T cell receptor beta chain was captured in a study of read filtering for tumor transcriptome and immune sequencing. Study results and limitations: Without single-read clonotypes, shared clonotype proportions correlated more between IR-seq and RNA-seq.

Germline lookup yields CDR1 DFQATT and CDR2 SNEGSKA (reference sequence). CDR3 length: 14 residues. Trimming stripped 1 base from V and 0 bases from J, with 10 bases between. This clonotype was recorded many times. Its antigen is not identified. Molecular barcoded adaptors covering alpha/delta and beta/gamma chains were used on approximately 400 ng RNA. A single record per CDR3 protein comes from TCRdb applying MiXCR to the reads. The repertoire has around 130,000 distinct CDR3 sequences, roughly 13% of them found once; the top ten carry 7.5% to 10%. The chain couples TRBV20-1 to TRBJ2-7; the D gene could be TRBD1 or TRBD2 (6 bases each). This clonotype was obtained from a donor at least 40 years old with multiple myeloma. The specimen was a population of CD138-negative cells sorted from bone marrow. CDR3 nucleotides: TGCAGTGCTAGAGTGGGGGGCTACTCCTACGAGCAGTACTTC. Encoded protein: CSARVGGYSYEQYF.